This T cell receptor beta chain was identified during a study of T-cell memory formation after mild COVID-19. Turning to the study itself: Clustering of TCRs was largely donor specific. Findings and limits, study-wide: Clones shrinking from day 15 to 85 showed even CD4/CD8 mixes; later expanders tilted CD4+.

Notes on this clonotype: The antigen is unknown.

The V gene's germline CDR1 is SGDLS and CDR2 YYNGEE. With 4 bases removed from V and 3 bases from J, the gap between germline ends came to 12 bases. The CDR3 is 14 residues long. Sample barcodes and UMIs were carried by the TCR alpha and TCR beta cDNA libraries that 5'RACE generated with constant-segment primers. TCRdb independently ran MiXCR on the 5' RACE reads; one entry per CDR3 protein. This sample has around 200,000 distinct CDR3 sequences; over 20% occur once, and the top ten carry roughly 23%. Sequenced: PBMCs or a T cell subset sorted from them (not recorded which). The genes are TRBV9 and TRBJ2-3, with D tentatively TRBD1 (6 bases). This TCR was sampled from an adult woman who had mild COVID-19 (a few samples of this study predate the infection). Cell type and time point are not known. DNA for the CDR3: TGTGCCAGCAGCCAGGGGCACAGGACAGATACGCAGTATTTT. It yields the protein CASSQGHRTDTQYF.